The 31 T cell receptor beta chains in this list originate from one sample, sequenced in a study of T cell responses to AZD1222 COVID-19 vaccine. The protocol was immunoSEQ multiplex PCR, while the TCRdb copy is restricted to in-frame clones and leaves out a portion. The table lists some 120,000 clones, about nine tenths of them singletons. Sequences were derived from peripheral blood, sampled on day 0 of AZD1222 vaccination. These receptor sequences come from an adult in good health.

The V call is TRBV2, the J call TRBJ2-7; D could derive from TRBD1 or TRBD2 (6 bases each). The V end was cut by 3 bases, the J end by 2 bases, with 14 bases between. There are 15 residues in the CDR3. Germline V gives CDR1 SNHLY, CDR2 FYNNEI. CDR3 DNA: TGTGCCAGCAGTGATAGGAGGGGGAATACCTACGAGCAGTACTTC. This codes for CASSDRRGNTYEQYF.

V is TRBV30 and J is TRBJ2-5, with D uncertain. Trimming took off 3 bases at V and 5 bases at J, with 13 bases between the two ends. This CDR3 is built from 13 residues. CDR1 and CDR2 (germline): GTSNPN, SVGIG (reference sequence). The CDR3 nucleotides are TGTGCCTGGAGAGATAGTTATCCGGAGACCCAGTACTTC. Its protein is CAWRDSYPETQYF. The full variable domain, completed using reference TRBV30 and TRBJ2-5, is SQTIHQWPATLVQPVGSPLSLECTVEGTSNPNLYWYRQAAGRGLQLLFYSVGIGQISSEVPQNLSASRPQDRQFILSSKKLLLSDSGFYLCAWRDSYPETQYFGPGTRLLVL.

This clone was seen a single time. Written as DNA, the CDR3 is TGTGCCAGCAGCGTAGATCACAGGGAATCTGGTGAAGCTTTCTTT. The encoded protein is CASSVDHRESGEAFF. The rearrangement joins TRBV9 to TRBJ1-1; weak D call: TRBD1 (6 bases). V gave up 0 bases and J gave up 7 bases, with 16 bases separating them. This CDR3 comprises 15 residues. The germline V gene encodes CDR1 SGDLS and CDR2 YYNGEE.

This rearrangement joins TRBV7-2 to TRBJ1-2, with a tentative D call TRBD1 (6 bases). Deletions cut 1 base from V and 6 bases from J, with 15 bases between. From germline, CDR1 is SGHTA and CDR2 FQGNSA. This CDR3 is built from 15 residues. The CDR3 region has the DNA TGTGCCAGCAGCTTAGTCCGGGGGGCAACGGATGGCTACACCTTC. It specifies CASSLVRGATDGYTF.

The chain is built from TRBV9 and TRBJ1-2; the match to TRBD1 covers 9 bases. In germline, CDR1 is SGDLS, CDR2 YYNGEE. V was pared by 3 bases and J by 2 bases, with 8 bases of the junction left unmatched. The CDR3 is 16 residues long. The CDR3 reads CASSALQGTGNYGYTF. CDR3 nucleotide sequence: TGTGCCAGCAGCGCCCTCCAGGGGACAGGGAACTATGGCTACACCTTC. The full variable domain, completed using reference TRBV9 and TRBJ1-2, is DSGVTQTPKHLITATGQRVTLRCSPRSGDLSVYWYQQSLDQGLQFLIQYYNGEERAKGNILERFSAQQFPDLHSELNLSSLELGDSALYFCASSALQGTGNYGYTFGSGTRLTVV.

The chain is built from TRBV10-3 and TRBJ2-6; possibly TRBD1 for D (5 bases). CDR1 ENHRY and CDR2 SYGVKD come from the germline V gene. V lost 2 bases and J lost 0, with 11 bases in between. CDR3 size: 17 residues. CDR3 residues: CAISEDSSSSGANVLTF. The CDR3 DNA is TGTGCCATCAGTGAGGACAGCTCGAGCTCTGGGGCCAACGTCCTGACTTTC.

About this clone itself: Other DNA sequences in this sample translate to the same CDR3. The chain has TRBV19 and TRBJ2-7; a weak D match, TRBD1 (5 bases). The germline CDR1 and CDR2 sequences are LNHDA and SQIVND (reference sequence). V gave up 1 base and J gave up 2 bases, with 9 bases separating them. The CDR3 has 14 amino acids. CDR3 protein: CASSIGDRAYEQYF. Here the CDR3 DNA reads TGTGCCAGTAGTATAGGCGACAGAGCCTACGAGCAGTACTTC.

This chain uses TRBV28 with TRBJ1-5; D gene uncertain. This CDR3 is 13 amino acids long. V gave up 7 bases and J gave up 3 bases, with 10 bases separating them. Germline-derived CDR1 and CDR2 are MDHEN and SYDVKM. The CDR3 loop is CASTGFNNQPQHF. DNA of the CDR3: TGTGCCAGCACCGGATTTAACAATCAGCCCCAGCATTTT.

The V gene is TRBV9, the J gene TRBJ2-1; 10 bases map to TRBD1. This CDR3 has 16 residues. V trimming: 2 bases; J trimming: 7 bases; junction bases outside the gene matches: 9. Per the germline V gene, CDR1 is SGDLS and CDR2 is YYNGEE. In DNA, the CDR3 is TGTGCCAGCAGCGTGACCGGGACAGGGGCGATGAATGAGCAGTTCTTC. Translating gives CASSVTGTGAMNEQFF.

This chain's CDR3 is CASSVGGTGGLNEQFF. The CDR3 DNA reads TGTGCCAGCAGCGTAGGAGGGACAGGGGGACTCAATGAGCAGTTCTTC. This chain connects TRBV9 to TRBJ2-1; 11 bases fit TRBD1. The CDR3 length is 16 residues. The V segment lost 0 bases and the J segment 6 bases; nucleotides outside the gene matches: 5. The germline V gene encodes CDR1 SGDLS and CDR2 YYNGEE. Combining the CDR3 with reference TRBV9 and TRBJ2-1 gives the whole variable domain DSGVTQTPKHLITATGQRVTLRCSPRSGDLSVYWYQQSLDQGLQFLIQYYNGEERAKGNILERFSAQQFPDLHSELNLSSLELGDSALYFCASSVGGTGGLNEQFFGPGTRLTVL.

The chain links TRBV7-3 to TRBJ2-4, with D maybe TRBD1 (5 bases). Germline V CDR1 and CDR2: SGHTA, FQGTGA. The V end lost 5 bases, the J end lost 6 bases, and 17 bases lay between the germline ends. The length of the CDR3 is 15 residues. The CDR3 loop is CASSPGPGYGNIQYF. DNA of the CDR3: TGTGCCAGCAGCCCAGGGCCGGGCTACGGAAACATTCAGTACTTC. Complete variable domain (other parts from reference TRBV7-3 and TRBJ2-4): GAGVSQTPSNKVTEKGKYVELRCDPISGHTALYWYRQSLGQGPEFLIYFQGTGAADDSGLPNDRFFAVRPEGSVSTLKIQRTERGDSAVYLCASSPGPGYGNIQYFGAGTRLSVL.

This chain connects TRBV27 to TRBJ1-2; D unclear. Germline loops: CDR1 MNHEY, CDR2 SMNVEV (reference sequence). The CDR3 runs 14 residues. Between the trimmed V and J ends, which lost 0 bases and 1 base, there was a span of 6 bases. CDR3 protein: CASSLSPDNYGYTF. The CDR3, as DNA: TGTGCCAGCAGTTTATCTCCCGATAACTATGGCTACACCTTC.

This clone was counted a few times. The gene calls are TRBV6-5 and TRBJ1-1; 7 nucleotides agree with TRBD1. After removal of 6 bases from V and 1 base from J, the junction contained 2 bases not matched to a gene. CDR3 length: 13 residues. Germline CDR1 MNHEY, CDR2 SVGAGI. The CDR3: CASRPGGNTEAFF. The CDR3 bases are TGTGCCAGCAGGCCAGGGGGGAACACTGAAGCTTTCTTT.

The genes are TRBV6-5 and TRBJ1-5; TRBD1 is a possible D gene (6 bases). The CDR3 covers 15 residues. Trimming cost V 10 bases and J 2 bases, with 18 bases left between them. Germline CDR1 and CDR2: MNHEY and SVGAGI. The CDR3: CATHVVGAGNQPQHF. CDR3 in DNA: TGTGCCACCCATGTTGTGGGGGCCGGCAATCAGCCCCAGCATTTT.

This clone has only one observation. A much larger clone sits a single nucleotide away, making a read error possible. The CDR3 loop is CASGADAYQETQYF. For the CDR3, the DNA is TGCGCCAGCGGCGCGGACGCGTACCAAGAGACCCAGTACTTC. The chain recombines TRBV5-1 with TRBJ2-5; D is ambiguous. This CDR3 comprises 14 residues. Trimming took 7 bases from V and 0 from J, leaving 13 bases between them. Germline CDR1 and CDR2: SGHRS and YFSETQ.

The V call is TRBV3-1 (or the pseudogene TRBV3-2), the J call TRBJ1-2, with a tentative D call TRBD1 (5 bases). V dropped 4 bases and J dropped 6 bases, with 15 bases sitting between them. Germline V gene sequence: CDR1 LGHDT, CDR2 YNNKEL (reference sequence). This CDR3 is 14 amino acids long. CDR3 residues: CASSPGTRGDGYTF. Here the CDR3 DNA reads TGTGCCAGCAGCCCGGGGACGCGAGGGGATGGCTACACCTTC.

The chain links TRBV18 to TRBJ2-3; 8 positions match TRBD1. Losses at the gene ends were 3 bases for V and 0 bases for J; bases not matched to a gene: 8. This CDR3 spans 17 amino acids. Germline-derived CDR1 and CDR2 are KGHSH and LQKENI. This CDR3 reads CASSPDRATPSTDTQYF. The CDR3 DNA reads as TGTGCCAGCTCACCGGACAGGGCAACTCCTAGCACAGATACGCAGTATTTT.

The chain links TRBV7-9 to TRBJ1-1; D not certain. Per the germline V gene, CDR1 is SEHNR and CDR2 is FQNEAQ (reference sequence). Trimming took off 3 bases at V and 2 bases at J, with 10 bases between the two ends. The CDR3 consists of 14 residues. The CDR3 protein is CASSLRQINTEAFF. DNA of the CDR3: TGTGCCAGCAGCTTGAGGCAGATAAACACTGAAGCTTTCTTT.

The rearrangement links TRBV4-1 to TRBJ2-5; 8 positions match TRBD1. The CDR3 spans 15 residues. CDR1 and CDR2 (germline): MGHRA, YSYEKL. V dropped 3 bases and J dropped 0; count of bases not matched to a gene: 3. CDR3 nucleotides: TGCGCCAGCAGCCAGCCGGACAGGGACCAAGAGACCCAGTACTTC. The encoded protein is CASSQPDRDQETQYF.

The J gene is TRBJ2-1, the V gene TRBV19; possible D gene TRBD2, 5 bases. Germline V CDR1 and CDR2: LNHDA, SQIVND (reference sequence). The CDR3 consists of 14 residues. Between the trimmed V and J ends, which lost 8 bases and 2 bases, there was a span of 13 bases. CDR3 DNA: TGTGCCAGTGCCCGAGGAGGAACCTACAATGAGCAGTTCTTC. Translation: CASARGGTYNEQFF.

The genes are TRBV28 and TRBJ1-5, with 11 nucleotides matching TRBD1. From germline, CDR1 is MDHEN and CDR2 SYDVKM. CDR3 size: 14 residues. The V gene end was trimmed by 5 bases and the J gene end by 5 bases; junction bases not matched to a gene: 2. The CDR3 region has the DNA TGTGCCAGCAGTCGGACAGGGGGCCATCAGCCCCAGCATTTT. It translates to CASSRTGGHQPQHF.

CDR3 in DNA: TGCGCCAGCAGTACCCACCGGGGACAGGGGAGCACAGATACGCAGTATTTT. This gives the protein CASSTHRGQGSTDTQYF. The genes are TRBV5-1 and TRBJ2-3, with TRBD1 matching 10 bases. CDR1 and CDR2 (germline): SGHRS, YFSETQ. V gave up 5 bases and J gave up 0 bases; unmatched junction bases: 9. The CDR3 is made up of 17 amino acids.

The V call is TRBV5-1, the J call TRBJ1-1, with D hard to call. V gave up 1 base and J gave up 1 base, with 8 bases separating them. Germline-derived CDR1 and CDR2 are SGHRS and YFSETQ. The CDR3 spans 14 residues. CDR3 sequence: CASSLQPPNTEAFF. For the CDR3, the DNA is TGCGCCAGCAGCTTGCAACCACCGAACACTGAAGCTTTCTTT.

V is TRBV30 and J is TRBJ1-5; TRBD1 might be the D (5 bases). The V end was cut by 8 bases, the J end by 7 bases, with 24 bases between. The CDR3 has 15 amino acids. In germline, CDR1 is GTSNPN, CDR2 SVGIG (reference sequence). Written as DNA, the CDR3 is TGTGCCGCCAAAACGGCTGGGGGAGAAGGACAGCCCCAGCATTTT. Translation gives CAAKTAGGEGQPQHF.

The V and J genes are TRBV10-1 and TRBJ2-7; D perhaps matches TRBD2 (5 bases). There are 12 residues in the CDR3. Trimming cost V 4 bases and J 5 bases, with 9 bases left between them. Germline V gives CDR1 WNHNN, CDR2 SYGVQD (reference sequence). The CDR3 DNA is TGCGCCAGCAGTGGACGAGGGAACGAGCAGTACTTC. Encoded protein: CASSGRGNEQYF.

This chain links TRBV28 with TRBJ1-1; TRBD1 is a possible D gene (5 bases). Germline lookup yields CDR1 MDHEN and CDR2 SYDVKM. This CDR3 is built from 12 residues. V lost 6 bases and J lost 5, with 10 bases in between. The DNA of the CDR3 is TGTGCCAGCAGCAAGGGGTGGACTGAAGCTTTCTTT. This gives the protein CASSKGWTEAFF.

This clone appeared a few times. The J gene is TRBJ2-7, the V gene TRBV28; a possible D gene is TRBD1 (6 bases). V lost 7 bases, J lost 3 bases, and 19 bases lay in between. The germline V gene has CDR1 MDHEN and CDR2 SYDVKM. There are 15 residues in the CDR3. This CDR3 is CASTKQQGTLYEQYF. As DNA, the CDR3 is TGTGCCAGCACTAAACAACAGGGAACCCTCTACGAGCAGTACTTC.

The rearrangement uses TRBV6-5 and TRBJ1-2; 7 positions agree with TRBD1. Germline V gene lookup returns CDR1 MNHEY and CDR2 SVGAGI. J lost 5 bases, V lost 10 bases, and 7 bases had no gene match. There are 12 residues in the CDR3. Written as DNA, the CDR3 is TGTGCCAACCAGGACAGGAATTATGGCTACACCTTC. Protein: CANQDRNYGYTF.

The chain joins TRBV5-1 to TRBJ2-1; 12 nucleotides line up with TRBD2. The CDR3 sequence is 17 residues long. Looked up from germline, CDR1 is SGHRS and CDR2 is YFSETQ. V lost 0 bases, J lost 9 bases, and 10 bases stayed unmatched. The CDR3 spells CASSLATSGSGPGEQFF. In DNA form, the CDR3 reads TGCGCCAGCAGCTTGGCGACTAGCGGGAGCGGTCCGGGTGAGCAGTTCTTC.

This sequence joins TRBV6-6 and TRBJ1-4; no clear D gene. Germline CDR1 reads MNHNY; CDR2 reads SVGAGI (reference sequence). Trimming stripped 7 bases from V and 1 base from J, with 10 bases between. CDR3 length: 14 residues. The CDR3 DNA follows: TGTGCCAGCACCCGGGGTGGAACTAATGAAAAACTGTTTTTT. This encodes CASTRGGTNEKLFF.

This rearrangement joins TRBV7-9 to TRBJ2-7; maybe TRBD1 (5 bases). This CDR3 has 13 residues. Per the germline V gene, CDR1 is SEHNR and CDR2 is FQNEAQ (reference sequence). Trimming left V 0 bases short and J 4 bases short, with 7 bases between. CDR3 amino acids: CASSLAGAYEQYF. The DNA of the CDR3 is TGTGCCAGCAGCTTAGCTGGGGCGTACGAGCAGTACTTC.